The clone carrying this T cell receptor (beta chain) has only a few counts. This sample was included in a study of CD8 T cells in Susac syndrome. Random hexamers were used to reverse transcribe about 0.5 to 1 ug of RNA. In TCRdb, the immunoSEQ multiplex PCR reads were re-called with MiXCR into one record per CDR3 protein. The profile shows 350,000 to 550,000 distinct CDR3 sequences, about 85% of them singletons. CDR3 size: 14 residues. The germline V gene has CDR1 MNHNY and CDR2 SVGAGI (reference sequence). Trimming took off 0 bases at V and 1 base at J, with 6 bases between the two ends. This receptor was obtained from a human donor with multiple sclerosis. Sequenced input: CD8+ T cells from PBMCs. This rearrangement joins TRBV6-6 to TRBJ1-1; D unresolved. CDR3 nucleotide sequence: TGTGCCAGCAGTTACTCGTCCCCGAACACTGAAGCTTTCTTT. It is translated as CASSYSSPNTEAFF.